This entry concerns a single T cell receptor beta chain. This entry is derived from a study of blood T cell repertoires in COVID-19. The wider study: Collection of acute and convalescent COVID-19 samples took place in the United States, Italy and Spain.

Trimming took 2 bases from V and 3 from J, leaving 20 bases between them. This CDR3 has 17 amino acids. The authors' processing: Reference gene primer amplification yielded estimated nucleated cell counts. Only in-frame clones appear in the TCRdb table, and some are missing; sequencing was by immunoSEQ multiplex PCR. That table is the source of V, J and clone size, and D and trimming were worked out from the DNA. The sample has 200,000 to 250,000 clones; about 79% are singletons. The receptor was derived from a woman between 35 and 50 years old with acute COVID-19. Sequencing was carried out using PBMCs or T cells enriched from blood (not recorded which). J is TRBJ2-7 and V is TRBV23-1; D possibly corresponds to TRBD2 (6 bases). TRBV23-1 is labeled an ORF, and its function is uncertain. The CDR3: CASSQIGRDWVLYEQYF. The CDR3 DNA follows: TGCGCCAGCAGTCAAATAGGCCGGGACTGGGTCCTCTACGAGCAGTACTTC.